This T cell receptor beta chain was sequenced for a study of cytomegalovirus exposure and HLA in healthy donors (dated by TCRdb to between 2016 and 2019). Regarding the complete study: An earlier analysis of some 500 of the donors reported 250 to 300 Gb of sequence data and about 100 million unique TCR beta sequences from about 179 million T cells. In an earlier analysis of about 590 of the donors, high-throughput TCR beta sequencing was used to judge whether each TCR beta V gene segment behaved as functional or pseudogenic. The aim of the study was to test whether cataloging public T cell receptors could identify signatures of past pathogen exposure. The study used immunosequencing to profile the T cell repertoires of 666 subjects and linked those repertoires to cytomegalovirus serostatus. Class I and class II HLA loci were covered by the typing at four-digit resolution. Typing coverage differed by locus: A, B, C, DRB1 and DQB1 were typed in about 629-630 donors, DQA1 in 500 to 550, DPA1 in 600 to 610, and DPB1 in just under 490. Of the roughly 400 genotyped donors, 65% to 90% fell in the genetic ancestry cluster associated with self-reported Caucasian donors. To study patterns of TCR occurrence, a later analysis re-analyzed previously published TCR beta repertoires from around 700 donors and added high-resolution HLA genotyping. All discovery cohort repertoires had been generated on a single sequencing platform. Four to six DR-DQ haplotypes were handled as single units for association and clustering, since linkage in the cohort was strong. An early release that covered about 600 HLA-typed donors contained around 300 gigabases of sequencing data and 75 million to 100 million unique TCR sequences. Among about 390 genotyped donors of the cohort, an average of 235,054 unique TCR beta nucleotide sequences were sequenced per donor, 15% to 20% of them non-productive. A later genetic analysis used genome-wide SNP genotypes for about 65% of the roughly 700 donors, treating that subset as a discovery cohort. Rather than drawing on any new phenotypic data, the later analysis identified candidate immune exposures from TCR beta sequences and the way those sequences occurred across donors. Donor age, sex, ethnicity and CMV serostatus were compiled together with the repertoire data. A separate validation cohort of over a hundred different subjects was used in addition to the approximately 640-subject first cohort. To predict cytomegalovirus infection status, the study brought together high-throughput TCR immunosequencing, statistical association of individual TCRs with disease status, and machine learning. Overall results and qualifications from the work: An earlier analysis of around 500 of the donors showed that most TCR beta V segments appeared in productive rearrangements either about 87% or about 30% of the time, which broadly matched IMGT annotations. A few of the identified cytomegalovirus-associated TCR beta chains were confirmed in vitro to be specific for cytomegalovirus antigens. In a later analysis, HLA-associated TCR beta chains showed more clonal expansion and lower generation probabilities than non-associated chains that were equally common. At a false discovery rate of 0.05, a later analysis linked 16,951 TCR beta sequences to specific HLA alleles. According to a later analysis, TCR association rates differed among HLA loci, with DRB1 alleles showing the most associated TCRs and HLA-C alleles showing the fewest. In a later genetic analysis, fewer N-insertions in productive TCRs were reported among donors in an Asian-associated ancestry cluster than the 666-donor mean. The authors suggested that the approach could potentially be extended to other disease states and immunological phenotypes. Strong co-occurrence of HLA alleles, especially DR and DQ, made assigning TCR associations to individual alleles difficult. A group of highly shared sequence variants was considered likely to be a technical artifact of the sequencing pipeline. The classifier was reported to diagnose cytomegalovirus status with high specificity and sensitivity in both the original cohort and the validation cohort. In the study, 164 TCR beta chains were listed as associated with cytomegalovirus. Some IMGT-functional V segments, including TRBV6-2 and TRBV6-3, could not be told apart with the 87-base-pair reads, so those segments were excluded. In a later analysis, several top co-occurrence clusters were reported to appear linked to parvovirus B19, influenza, CMV and Epstein-Barr virus. While some public TCRs were present in many individuals, most TCR sequences turned up only very rarely across donors. Correlated functional status among segregating V segments might be attributable to linkage disequilibrium, but an unknown experimental factor could not be ruled out. V-gene and J-gene trimming of TCR beta chains was associated with a missense DCLRE1C variant in a later genetic analysis, and the association was replicated in an independent cohort. Because HLA typing was unavailable for some donors at each locus, only the typed subset was used in association tests. In a later analysis, most CMV-associated TCR beta chains were found to appear HLA-restricted, with HLA associations seemingly driven largely by CMV exposure. The only immune exposure information available for the cohort was CMV serostatus. In this cohort, only TCR beta chains were sequenced, and detectable features were limited by the absence of alpha or paired-chain data. Presence/absence analyses assumed roughly uniform sequencing depth across donors, an assumption that may not hold. A further reported finding was that TCR beta sequences accurately predicted the HLA-A and HLA-B alleles for most subjects in the first cohort. The earlier analysis of approximately 590 of the donors excluded over 15 rarely observed V segments, including chromosome 9 orphons, because counts were too low.

In total, approximately 610 healthy bone marrow donors made up the cohort. At the time of sampling, every cohort member was nominally healthy, though immune exposures that went unrecorded were likely present. The donor was CMV seronegative and belonged to the group of under 400 seronegative cohort members. Each donor provided a peripheral blood sample, and peripheral blood mononuclear cells were used for TCR beta sequencing. The Qiagen DNeasy Blood Extraction Kit was used to extract genomic DNA from the blood cell samples. On this clone itself: Its antigen specificity is not known. The record has no base qualities; no much larger clone is one base away.

Its CDR3 holds 15 amino acids, cysteine through phenylalanine. Solely the CDR3 DNA is kept, with 45 bases framed from the first base. V is clipped by 6 bases and J by 8 bases, and the sequence between their germline boundaries is 20 bases long. CDR1 and CDR2 are drawn from the germline V gene: MNHEY, SVGAGI. Library creation used the immunoSEQ multiplex PCR assay. For the multiplex PCR, a mixture combining 60 forward primers for TCR Vbeta segments and 13 reverse primers for TCR Jbeta segments was used. The CDR3 region of rearranged TCR beta genes was amplified from genomic DNA by a multiplex PCR assay. The Illumina HiSeq System was used to sequence the amplified TCR beta libraries as 87-base-pair reads. Concerning the study's data processing: In a later analysis, 77 million or so unique TCR beta chains were counted across the approximately 620 repertoires, and roughly 10 million of these chains were shared by at least two donors. To remove PCR and sequencing errors, raw reads were error-corrected and collapsed into unique sequences using a nearest-neighbor algorithm that merged closely related sequences. V, D and J gene segments were assigned by aligning CDR3 sequences to IMGT reference sequences. For a sequence to be retained, at least a six-nucleotide match to both a V gene segment and a J gene segment was required. Rearrangements were classified as productive when the CDR3 lacked stop codons and remained in frame with V and J, and all other rearrangements were classified as non-productive. CDR3 was defined by IMGT convention, running from the second conserved V-encoded cysteine to the conserved J-encoded phenylalanine. The earlier analysis of around 640 of the donors excluded sequences that lacked an unambiguous match to a single V gene segment. In an earlier analysis of 500 to 750 of the donors, V segments were called functional above 56.7% productive rearrangements and were called segregating when the between-donor standard deviation exceeded 5%. A statistical classification framework was developed to diagnose cytomegalovirus status using the catalog of TCR beta chain sequences. A later analysis assigned V and J genes by comparing TCR nucleotide sequences with IMGT/GENE-DB human TR gene sequences. Using the TCRdist pipeline, a later analysis assigned CDR3 sequences along with most-parsimonious VDJ recombination scenarios. In a later analysis, each TCR beta chain was defined by its CDR3 amino acid sequence together with its V-gene family, and reads without a unique V-gene family were excluded. A later analysis removed several hundred highly shared, low-generation-probability nucleotide sequences to deal with suspected cross-contamination and a sequencing artifact. In a later analysis, a clonal expansion index was calculated for each public chain from normalized within-repertoire ranks of inferred template counts. Generation probabilities in a later analysis came from a VDJ recombination model fitted to out-of-frame rearrangements, and those results were checked against IGoR. Hypergeometric tests were used in a later analysis to score TCR-TCR, TCR-HLA and TCR-CMV co-occurrence, with a repertoire-size bias correction applied to the TCR pairs. A later analysis estimated false discovery rates by permuting HLA or CMV assignments 20 times. In a later analysis, co-occurring TCRs were grouped using DBSCAN, and TCRdist sequence similarity was added for clustering within HLA-allele-positive subsets. For co-occurrence clustering, repertoires with fewer than 30,000 or more than 120,000 public chains were excluded, along with four to six repertoires with anomalous nucleotide sharing. Here the immuneACCESS table is served through TCRdb, limited to in-frame sequences with V and J called. Missing clones are a known gap in these copies; in checked studies unresolved V genes cover under half, and the rest lacks a known reason. That table is the source of V, J and clone size, and D and trimming were worked out from the DNA. For this sample there are roughly 140,000 clones; 76% appear just once. The ten largest clones take up approximately 4% of the sample.

Sequenced input: PBMCs. The V and J genes are TRBV6-5 and TRBJ2-1; 6 matching bases give a weak D call of TRBD2. The receptor's source is a man aged 18 to 30 in good health and CMV-seronegative. The CDR3 reads CASSILAGRNDEQFF. DNA sequence: TGTGCCAGCAGCATTTTGGCGGGAAGGAACGATGAGCAGTTCTTC.